This note documents a single T cell receptor beta chain sequence. Its target is not known. Germline values: CDR1 LNHDA, CDR2 SQIVND (reference sequence). The CDR3 has 14 amino acids. The V end lost 3 bases, the J end lost 5 bases, and 11 bases lay between the germline ends. This entry belongs to a study of cytomegalovirus exposure and HLA in healthy donors. Whole-study findings and limits: Researchers reported that a few CMV-associated chains were confirmed in vitro as CMV antigen-specific. Listed as cytomegalovirus-associated were over 150 TCR beta chains.

The PCR ran on 60 Vbeta and 13 Jbeta primers. As originally analysed: A later analysis counted about 80 million unique TCR beta chains, some 12 million shared. Clones were read by immunoSEQ multiplex PCR, and TCRdb kept only the in-frame ones, dropping some. D and trimming come from the DNA, and the V and J calls and clone size come from that table. The sample yields fewer than 150,000 clones, 80% to 85% seen once. Donors in the study were healthy people who gave bone marrow. The specimen was PBMCs. This sequence originates from a female donor in good health and CMV-seronegative. This sequence joins TRBV19 and TRBJ1-5; D is possibly TRBD1 (5 bases). As DNA, the CDR3 is TGTGCCAGTAGTATTTCCAGGGCCGATCAGCCCCAGCATTTT. This gives the protein CASSISRADQPQHF.